Sequencing of this TCR beta chain was carried out in a study of T cell repertoires in cytomegalovirus infection. As for the study in general: HLA-B-restricted CMV epitopes that are well studied were used alongside recently identified HLA-C-restricted ones. Matching HLA type and CMV infection were both indicated by public TCR beta signatures. Study outcomes and limitations: Dominant in the ex vivo response were TCR beta clonotypes restricted by HLA-C and specific for CMV.

The V gene lost 6 bases and the J gene lost 3 bases, with 11 bases spanning the gap. The CDR3 has 13 residues. Germline assignment: CDR1 SGHTA and CDR2 FQGTGA. Points on this clonotype: The target antigen is unknown.

From the reads, TCRdb called clonotypes with MiXCR, one entry per CDR3 protein. The repertoire holds a few hundred thousand distinct CDR3 sequences, 42% seen once, with about 41% in the top ten. The chain employs TRBV7-3 and TRBJ1-1; the D is unclear. This clonotype was obtained from a human donor in good health (CMV status not recorded). Some clones in this sample may be carry-over from other donors' samples. This specimen was cultured PBMCs, taken from culture after CMV antigen stimulation. CDR3: CASRRIRDTEAFF. CDR3 sequence (DNA): TGTGCCAGCAGAAGAATACGTGACACTGAAGCTTTCTTT. The full variable domain, with the rest looked up from reference TRBV7-3 and TRBJ1-1, is GAGVSQTPSNKVTEKGKYVELRCDPISGHTALYWYRQSLGQGPEFLIYFQGTGAADDSGLPNDRFFAVRPEGSVSTLKIQRTERGDSAVYLCASRRIRDTEAFFGQGTRLTVV.